Below, 27 T cell receptor beta chains from the same sample are listed, as sequenced in a study of chemoradiotherapy in HPV16-positive cancers. Measured with immunoSEQ multiplex PCR; TCRdb has only the in-frame clones, and not every one. The sample has 9,500 to 15,000 clones, 75% to 80% seen once. This specimen was taken from a patient who underwent chemoradiotherapy. Receptor source: a human donor with HPV-associated anogenital cancer.

This clone has just a few counts. The chain couples TRBV4-2 to TRBJ2-3; TRBD1 matches at 8 bases. Germline V gene data show CDR1 as LGHNA and CDR2 as YNFKEQ. With V trimmed by 5 bases and J by 4 bases, 8 bases remained unmatched. The CDR3 consists of 15 residues. The CDR3 DNA sequence: TGTGCCAGCAGCTTTCAGGACAGGGATGCAGATACGCAGTATTTT. Its translation is CASSFQDRDADTQYF.

The chain couples TRBV20-1 to TRBJ1-1; D is ambiguous. The CDR3 spans 11 residues. Trimming took 3 bases from V and 6 from J, leaving 8 bases between them. Germline V gives CDR1 DFQATT, CDR2 SNEGSKA (reference sequence). The CDR3 here is CSASSGSEAFF. The CDR3 DNA sequence: TGCAGTGCTAGTAGCGGTTCTGAAGCTTTCTTT.

This clone was seen a handful of times. The chain links TRBV4-1 to TRBJ2-5; 8 nucleotides match TRBD1. The germline CDR1 and CDR2 sequences are MGHRA and YSYEKL. The CDR3 has 15 residues. V lost 4 bases, J lost 5 bases, and 9 bases stayed unmatched. The CDR3 loop is CASSPGQGAWETQYF. The CDR3 DNA reads as TGCGCCAGCAGCCCCGGACAGGGAGCATGGGAGACCCAGTACTTC.

Here the CDR3 DNA reads TGTGCCAGCAGTCCTCCGGGACTAGCGTATGAGCAGTTCTTC. It is translated as CASSPPGLAYEQFF. The chain uses TRBV27 and TRBJ2-1; 10 nucleotides match TRBD2. Germline V CDR1 and CDR2: MNHEY, SMNVEV (reference sequence). J was trimmed by 8 bases and V by 5 bases; bases with no gene match: 6. This CDR3 contains 14 residues.

This chain uses TRBV30 with TRBJ2-1, with TRBD2 identical over 8 bases. Per the germline V gene, CDR1 is GTSNPN and CDR2 is SVGIG (reference sequence). This CDR3 region has 13 residues. With 8 bases clipped from V and 12 bases from J, the junction kept 15 bases outside the gene matches. CDR3 sequence (DNA): TGTGCCCTAGTGCTAGCGGGTATAGGGGTGCAGTTCTTC. Amino acids: CALVLAGIGVQFF.

This clone has a single count. V is TRBV19 and J is TRBJ1-1; unclear D gene. CDR1 is LNHDA and CDR2 is SQIVND in the germline V gene (reference sequence). CDR3 length: 14 amino acids. V was shortened by 1 base and J by 1 base, with 7 bases between the two germline ends. The CDR3 spells CASSIGGPNTEAFF. The CDR3 DNA reads as TGTGCCAGTAGTATAGGAGGGCCGAACACTGAAGCTTTCTTT.

This clone has just a few counts. The V gene is TRBV6-4, the J gene TRBJ1-3, with D unclear. Trimming pared 7 bases from V and 4 bases from J, leaving 17 bases between. The V gene's germline CDR1 is MRHNA and CDR2 SNTAGT. CDR3 length: 15 residues. The CDR3 loop reads CASISVSFLGNTIYF. CDR3 coding DNA: TGTGCCAGCATATCCGTAAGCTTTTTAGGAAACACCATATATTTT.

The chain is built from TRBV30 and TRBJ2-7; 8 bases match TRBD2. Germline CDR1 reads GTSNPN; CDR2 reads SVGIG (reference sequence). This CDR3 has 14 amino acids. V gave up 5 bases and J gave up 2 bases; unmatched junction bases: 8. In DNA, the CDR3 is TGTGCCTGGGGTAGGGCGGGAGGAGCCTACGAGCAGTACTTC. Translated: CAWGRAGGAYEQYF.

This clone was detected only once. This sequence joins TRBV20-1 and TRBJ2-3; unclear D gene. Germline CDR1 DFQATT, CDR2 SNEGSKA (reference sequence). The CDR3 loop spans 11 amino acids. The V end was cut by 6 bases, the J end by 4 bases, with 8 bases between. DNA of the CDR3: TGCAGTGCAAGCGTGGCAGATACGCAGTATTTT. Encoded protein: CSASVADTQYF.

The J gene is TRBJ2-2, the V gene TRBV7-3, with 8 nucleotides matching TRBD2. CDR3 length: 15 residues. Germline V CDR1 and CDR2: SGHTA, FQGTGA. The V gene end was trimmed by 5 bases and the J gene end by 4 bases; junction bases not matched to a gene: 6. The CDR3 protein is CASSPTSALTGELFF. For the CDR3, the DNA is TGTGCCAGCAGCCCGACTAGCGCGCTCACCGGGGAGCTGTTTTTT.

Here the CDR3 reads CASSYSRRDEKLFF. CDR3 in DNA: TGTGCCAGCAGTTACTCCCGGCGGGACGAAAAACTGTTTTTT. V usage is TRBV6-5 and J usage is TRBJ1-4, with D tentatively TRBD1 (5 bases). Germline V gene data show CDR1 as MNHEY and CDR2 as SVGAGI. V was shortened by 0 bases and J by 8 bases, with 10 bases between the two germline ends. The CDR3 has 14 residues.

The V call is TRBV29-1, the J call TRBJ1-2; D is ambiguous. CDR3 length: 13 residues. The germline CDR1 and CDR2 sequences are SQVTM and ANQGSEA. Deletions cut 1 base from V and 0 bases from J, with 6 bases between. DNA of the CDR3: TGCAGCGTTGAAGGGGGAGCTAACTATGGCTACACCTTC. As protein: CSVEGGANYGYTF. The variable domain in full, completed from reference TRBV29-1 and TRBJ1-2, reads SAVISQKPSRDICQRGTSLTIQCQVDSQVTMMFWYRQQPGQSLTLIATANQGSEATYESGFVIDKFPISRPNLTFSTLTVSNMSPEDSSIYLCSVEGGANYGYTFGSGTRLTVV.

The rearrangement uses TRBV7-2 and TRBJ2-3; 12 bases map to TRBD2. CDR3 length: 16 residues. J was trimmed by 0 bases and V by 4 bases; bases with no gene match: 2. Per the germline V gene, CDR1 is SGHTA and CDR2 is FQGNSA. CDR3 DNA: TGTGCCAGCAGCTCAGGACTAGCGGGGAGCACAGATACGCAGTATTTT. Translation gives CASSSGLAGSTDTQYF.

The rearrangement joins TRBV5-4 to TRBJ1-4, with D hard to call. Trimming removed 1 base from V and 4 bases from J, with 14 bases in between. CDR3 size: 16 residues. CDR1 SGHNT and CDR2 YYREEE come from the germline V gene (reference sequence). In DNA form, the CDR3 reads TGTGCCAGCAGCTTGTTTAGGGCCGGCGTTAATGAAAAACTGTTTTTT. Translated, it gives CASSLFRAGVNEKLFF.

The chain combines TRBV25-1 with TRBJ2-2, with D perhaps matching TRBD1 (6 bases). Trimming removed 3 bases from V and 0 bases from J, with 17 bases in between. This CDR3 is built from 18 residues. The germline gives CDR1 MGHDK, CDR2 SYGVNS. CDR3 nucleotide sequence: TGTGCCAGCAGTGACAACCCTCAGGGGCACCCGAACACCGGGGAGCTGTTTTTT. It is translated as CASSDNPQGHPNTGELFF.

The V gene is TRBV19, the J gene TRBJ1-5; D remains ambiguous. V dropped 1 base and J dropped 1 base, with 8 bases sitting between them. CDR1 and CDR2 from the germline V gene are LNHDA and SQIVND (reference sequence). This CDR3 region has 15 residues. Here the CDR3 reads CASSIVASSNQPQHF. CDR3 in DNA: TGTGCCAGTAGTATAGTGGCGAGCAGCAATCAGCCCCAGCATTTT.

The J gene is TRBJ2-7, the V gene TRBV10-2, with TRBD1 as a possible D gene (5 bases). Germline V gene data show CDR1 as WSHSY and CDR2 as SAAADI. V lost 3 bases, J lost 0 bases, and 12 bases lay in between. The CDR3 is 15 residues long. The CDR3, as DNA: TGCGCCAGCAGTGAAGCAGGGCGTCCCTCCTACGAGCAGTACTTC. It yields the protein CASSEAGRPSYEQYF.

This chain uses TRBV6-5 with TRBJ2-5; D perhaps matches TRBD1 (6 bases). Between the trimmed V and J ends, which lost 0 bases and 5 bases, there was a span of 13 bases. The germline V gene encodes CDR1 MNHEY and CDR2 SVGAGI. This CDR3 is 15 amino acids long. The CDR3 DNA is TGTGCCAGCAGTTACTCGGGTCAGGGGATGGAGACCCAGTACTTC. Its translation: CASSYSGQGMETQYF.

This clone showed up just a few times. The gene calls are TRBV5-1 and TRBJ2-4, with 8 bases identical to TRBD2. The CDR3 spans 14 residues. V lost 4 bases, J lost 4 bases, and 4 bases stayed unmatched. Germline V lookup: CDR1 SGHRS, CDR2 YFSETQ. The CDR3 bases are TGCGCCAGCAGCATTAGCGGGGATAAAAACATTCAGTACTTC. This translates into CASSISGDKNIQYF.

This rearrangement joins TRBV4-1 to TRBJ1-1, with D hard to call. Germline V CDR1 and CDR2: MGHRA, YSYEKL. The CDR3 length is 15 residues. V dropped 1 base and J dropped 1 base, with 10 bases sitting between them. The CDR3 spells CASSQVYEGNTEAFF. As DNA, the CDR3 is TGCGCCAGCAGCCAAGTATACGAGGGGAACACTGAAGCTTTCTTT.

V usage is TRBV6-1 and J usage is TRBJ2-3; D is unclear. V lost 4 bases to trimming and J lost 2 bases, with 10 bases between them. The CDR3 is 14 residues long. Germline values: CDR1 MNHNS, CDR2 SASEGT. This CDR3 is CASSGEPFTDTQYF. CDR3 DNA sequence: TGTGCCAGCAGTGGGGAACCTTTCACAGATACGCAGTATTTT.

The chain couples TRBV6-1 to TRBJ1-2; D is perhaps TRBD1 (6 bases). The V gene's germline CDR1 is MNHNS and CDR2 SASEGT. V was shortened by 2 bases and J by 8 bases, with 18 bases between the two germline ends. CDR3 size: 15 residues. The CDR3 bases are TGTGCCAGCAGTGAATCATATTCAGGGGCGTTCGGCTACACCTTC. Translating it yields CASSESYSGAFGYTF.

The chain links TRBV4-2 to TRBJ2-1; D perhaps matches TRBD2 (6 bases). The germline CDR1 and CDR2 sequences are LGHNA and YNFKEQ. Trimming stripped 5 bases from V and 4 bases from J, with 18 bases between. This CDR3 is built from 16 residues. Here the CDR3 reads CASSARLVGNYNEQFF. The CDR3 DNA reads TGTGCCAGCAGCGCCCGACTAGTAGGGAATTACAATGAGCAGTTCTTC.

This clone was observed a single time. The V gene is TRBV27, the J gene TRBJ1-4, with 7 bases that match TRBD1. Germline V gene sequence: CDR1 MNHEY, CDR2 SMNVEV (reference sequence). CDR3 length: 13 residues. Trimming at V came to 9 bases and at J to 7 bases, leaving 8 bases not matched to a gene. In DNA, the CDR3 is TGTGCCAGTTGCCGACAGGGTGGTGAAAAACTGTTTTTT. Protein sequence: CASCRQGGEKLFF.

As concerns this clone: The sample contains more than one DNA sequence encoding this CDR3. V is TRBV5-4 and J is TRBJ2-3, with 9 bases identical to TRBD2. V lost 2 bases, J lost 0 bases, and 16 bases stayed unmatched. CDR1 SGHNT and CDR2 YYREEE come from the germline V gene (reference sequence). There are 20 residues in the CDR3. Written as DNA, the CDR3 is TGTGCCAGCAGCTTTTGGAGAGCGGGGGGATTAATTACTAGCACAGATACGCAGTATTTT. Translation: CASSFWRAGGLITSTDTQYF.

V is TRBV19 and J is TRBJ2-1; maybe TRBD2 (5 bases). V gave up 1 base and J gave up 5 bases, with 6 bases separating them. The germline gives CDR1 LNHDA, CDR2 SQIVND (reference sequence). CDR3 length: 13 amino acids. The CDR3 DNA is TGTGCCAGTAGTATAGCGACTAACAATGAGCAGTTCTTC. It yields the protein CASSIATNNEQFF.

Only one count was recorded for this clone. The V and J genes are TRBV18 and TRBJ2-5, with D hard to call. Per germline, CDR1 KGHSH and CDR2 LQKENI. The CDR3 length is 17 residues. V was cut by 0 bases and J by 5 bases, with 19 bases left in between. CDR3: CASSPPTSTTVGETQYF. CDR3 bases: TGTGCCAGCTCACCACCGACCAGCACTACCGTGGGGGAGACCCAGTACTTC.